These T cell receptor beta chains were read from a single sample in a study of T cell responses to AZD1222 COVID-19 vaccine. Sequenced by immunoSEQ multiplex PCR; TCRdb stores in-frame clones only, minus some. The sample contains some 200,000 clones, 90% to 95% of which appear only once. Sequencing used peripheral blood, obtained 28 days after the second dose of the MenACWY control vaccine. Receptors originate from an adult who received the MenACWY meningococcal vaccine as a control. Each CDR3 is given with its conserved first and last residue. Each record gives: V gene, D gene, clone size, J gene, CDR3 protein, CDR3 DNA. D genes are given only for firm matches. The size entry is marked missing in some rows and otherwise reads once, few, many or a size class.

TRBV9	TRBD1	.	TRBJ1-2	CASSVTTGTGYGYTF	TGTGCCAGCAGCGTAACGACAGGGACTGGCTATGGCTACACCTTC
TRBV6-6	TRBD2	.	TRBJ2-3	CASSLGLAGTSTDTQYF	TGTGCCAGCAGTCTAGGACTAGCGGGAACTAGCACAGATACGCAGTATTTT
TRBV28	.	.	TRBJ1-3	CASRSGSTSGNTIYF	TGTGCCAGCCGGTCGGGCAGTACCTCTGGAAACACCATATATTTT
TRBV19	.	once	TRBJ1-2	CASSIESGVGGYTF	TGTGCCAGTAGTATTGAGTCAGGGGTCGGCGGCTACACCTTC
TRBV30	.	.	TRBJ2-1	CACARSPYNEQFF	TGTGCCTGCGCTAGGAGCCCCTACAATGAGCAGTTCTTC
TRBV2	.	.	TRBJ2-5	CASSSDLRETQYF	TGTGCCAGCAGTTCGGACTTAAGAGAGACCCAGTACTTC
TRBV6-2/TRBV6-3	TRBD1	.	TRBJ2-2	CASSFTSQGQVNTGELFF	TGTGCCAGCAGTTTCACTTCTCAGGGACAGGTGAACACCGGGGAGCTGTTTTTT
TRBV7-9	.	.	TRBJ1-2	CASSSTADYGYTF	TGTGCCAGCAGCTCGACTGCTGACTATGGCTACACCTTC
TRBV6-4	.	.	TRBJ2-1	CASSVETRNEQFF	TGTGCCAGCAGTGTTGAGACTAGGAATGAGCAGTTCTTC
TRBV27	.	.	TRBJ1-1	CASSLWPVMNTEAFF	TGTGCCAGCAGTTTATGGCCGGTCATGAACACTGAAGCTTTCTTT
TRBV30	.	.	TRBJ1-5	CAWSDLNQPQHF	TGTGCCTGGAGTGACCTCAATCAGCCCCAGCATTTT
TRBV7-8	.	.	TRBJ1-1	CASRVSGMNTEAFF	TGTGCCAGCAGGGTAAGCGGGATGAACACTGAAGCTTTCTTT
TRBV24-1	TRBD1	.	TRBJ1-2	CATSGNVPGQQYGYTF	TGTGCCACCAGTGGTAATGTCCCGGGACAGCAATATGGCTACACCTTC
TRBV6-6	TRBD2	.	TRBJ2-7	CASSYSGTTFEQYF	TGTGCCAGCAGTTACTCGGGGACTACCTTCGAGCAGTACTTC
TRBV5-1	TRBD2	.	TRBJ2-1	CASSPGLAGSNEQFF	TGCGCCAGCAGCCCGGGACTAGCGGGATCCAATGAGCAGTTCTTC
TRBV5-1	.	.	TRBJ1-1	CASSLGGGKGAFF	TGCGCCAGCAGCTTGGGGGGCGGGAAAGGAGCTTTCTTT
TRBV6-2/TRBV6-3	TRBD2	.	TRBJ2-7	CASSYSLAGGNYEQYF	TGTGCCAGCAGTTACTCCCTAGCGGGAGGGAACTACGAGCAGTACTTC